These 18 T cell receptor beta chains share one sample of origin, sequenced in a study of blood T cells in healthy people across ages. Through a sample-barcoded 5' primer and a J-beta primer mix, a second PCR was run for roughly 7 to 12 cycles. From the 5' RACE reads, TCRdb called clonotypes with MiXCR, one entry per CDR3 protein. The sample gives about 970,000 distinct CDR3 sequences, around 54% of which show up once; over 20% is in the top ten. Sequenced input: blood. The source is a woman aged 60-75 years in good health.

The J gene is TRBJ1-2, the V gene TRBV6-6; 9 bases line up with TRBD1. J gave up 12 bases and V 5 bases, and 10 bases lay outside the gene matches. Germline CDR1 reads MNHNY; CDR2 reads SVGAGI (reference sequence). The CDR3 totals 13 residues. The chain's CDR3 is CASSGDRGGGDTF. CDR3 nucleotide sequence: TGTGCCAGCAGTGGAGACAGGGGGGGGGGAGACACCTTC.

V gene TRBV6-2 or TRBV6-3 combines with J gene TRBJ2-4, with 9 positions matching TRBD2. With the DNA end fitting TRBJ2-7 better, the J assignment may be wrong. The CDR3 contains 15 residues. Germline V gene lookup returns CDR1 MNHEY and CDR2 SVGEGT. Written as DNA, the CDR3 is TGTGCCAGCAGTTCCTTAAGTAGCGGGAGATACGAGCAGTACTTC. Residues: CASSSLSSGRYEQYF.

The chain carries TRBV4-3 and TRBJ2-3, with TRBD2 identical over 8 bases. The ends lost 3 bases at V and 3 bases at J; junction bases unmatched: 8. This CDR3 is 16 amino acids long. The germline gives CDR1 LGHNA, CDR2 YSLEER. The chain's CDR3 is CASSHSGLAETDTQYF. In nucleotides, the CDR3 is TGCGCCAGCAGCCACTCCGGACTAGCCGAAACAGATACGCAGTATTTT.

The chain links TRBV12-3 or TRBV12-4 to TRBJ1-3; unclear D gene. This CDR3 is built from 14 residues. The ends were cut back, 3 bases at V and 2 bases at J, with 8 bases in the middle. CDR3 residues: CASSFTETGNTIYF. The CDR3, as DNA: TGTGCCAGCAGTTTCACGGAGACTGGAAACACCATATATTTT.

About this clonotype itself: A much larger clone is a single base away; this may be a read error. This chain's CDR3 is CASSLVRETQFF. The CDR3 DNA follows: TGTGCCAGCAGCTTAGTTCGTGAGACCCAGTTCTTC. The chain has TRBV7-9 and TRBJ2-5; D is undetermined. The J call may not be correct, given that the DNA end is closer to TRBJ2-1. CDR1 and CDR2 (germline): SEHNR, FQNEAQ (reference sequence). The CDR3 extends over 12 amino acids.

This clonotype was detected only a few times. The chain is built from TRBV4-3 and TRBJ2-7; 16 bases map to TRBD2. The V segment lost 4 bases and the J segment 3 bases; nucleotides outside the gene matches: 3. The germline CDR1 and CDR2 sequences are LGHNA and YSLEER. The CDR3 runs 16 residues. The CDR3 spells CASSPGLAGGYYEQYF. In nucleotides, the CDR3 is TGCGCCAGCAGCCCGGGACTAGCGGGAGGGTACTACGAGCAGTACTTC.

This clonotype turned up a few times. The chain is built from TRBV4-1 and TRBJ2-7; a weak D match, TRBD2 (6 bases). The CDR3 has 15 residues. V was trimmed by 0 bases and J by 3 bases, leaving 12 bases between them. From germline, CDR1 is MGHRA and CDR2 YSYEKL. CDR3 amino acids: CASSQDRGSLYEQYF. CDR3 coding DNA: TGCGCCAGCAGCCAAGATCGGGGGTCCCTCTACGAGCAGTACTTC.

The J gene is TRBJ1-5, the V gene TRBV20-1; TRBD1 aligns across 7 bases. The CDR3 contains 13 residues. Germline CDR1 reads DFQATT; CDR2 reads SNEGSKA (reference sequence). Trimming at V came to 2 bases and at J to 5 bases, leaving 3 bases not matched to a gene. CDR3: CSARNQGDQPQHF. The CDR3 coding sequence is TGCAGTGCTAGAAATCAGGGGGATCAGCCCCAGCATTTT.

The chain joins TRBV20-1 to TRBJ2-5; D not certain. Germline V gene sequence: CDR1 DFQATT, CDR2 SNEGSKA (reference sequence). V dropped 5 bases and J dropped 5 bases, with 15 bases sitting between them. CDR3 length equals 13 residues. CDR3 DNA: TGCAGTGCTTCCAGAGTGCTGGGGGAGACCCAGTACTTC. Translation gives CSASRVLGETQYF.

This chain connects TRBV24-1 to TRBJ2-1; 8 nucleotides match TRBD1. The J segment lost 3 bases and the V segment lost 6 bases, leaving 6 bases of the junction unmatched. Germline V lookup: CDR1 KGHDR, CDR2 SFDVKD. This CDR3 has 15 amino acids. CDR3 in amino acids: CATSNETGGYNEQFF. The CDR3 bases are TGTGCCACCAGTAATGAAACAGGGGGCTACAATGAGCAGTTCTTC.

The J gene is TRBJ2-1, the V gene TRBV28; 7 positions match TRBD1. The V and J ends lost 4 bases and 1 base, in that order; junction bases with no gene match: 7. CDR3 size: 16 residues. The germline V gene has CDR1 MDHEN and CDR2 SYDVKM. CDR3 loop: CASSSGTALSYNEQFF. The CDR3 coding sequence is TGTGCCAGCAGTTCCGGGACAGCCCTGTCCTACAATGAGCAGTTCTTC.

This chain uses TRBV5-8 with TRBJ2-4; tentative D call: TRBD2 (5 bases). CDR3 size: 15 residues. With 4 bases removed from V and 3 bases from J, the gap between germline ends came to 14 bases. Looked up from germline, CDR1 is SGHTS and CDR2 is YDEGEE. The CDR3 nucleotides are TGTGCCAGCAGCGGGGAGTTTGTAATCAAAAACATTCAGTACTTC. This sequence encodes CASSGEFVIKNIQYF. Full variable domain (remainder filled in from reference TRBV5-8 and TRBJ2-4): EAGVTQSPTHLIKTRGQQATLRCSPISGHTSVYWYQQALGLGLQFLLWYDEGEERNRGNFPPRFSGRQFPNYSSELNVNALELEDSALYLCASSGEFVIKNIQYFGAGTRLSVL.

This chain's CDR3 is CSARVPGQGSRQPQHF. The CDR3 DNA reads as TGCAGTGCTAGAGTTCCGGGACAGGGGAGTAGGCAGCCCCAGCATTTT. The V and J genes are TRBV20-1 and TRBJ1-5, with 10 bases lining up with TRBD1. CDR1 is DFQATT, CDR2 SNEGSKA, per germline (reference sequence). The V and J ends lost 1 base and 7 bases, in that order; junction bases with no gene match: 10. This CDR3 region has 16 residues.

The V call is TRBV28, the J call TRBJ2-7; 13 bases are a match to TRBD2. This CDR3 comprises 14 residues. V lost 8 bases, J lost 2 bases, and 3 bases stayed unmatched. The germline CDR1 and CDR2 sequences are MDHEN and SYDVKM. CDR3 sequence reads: CASETSGRPYEQYF. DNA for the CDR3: TGTGCCAGCGAGACTAGCGGGAGGCCCTACGAGCAGTACTTC.

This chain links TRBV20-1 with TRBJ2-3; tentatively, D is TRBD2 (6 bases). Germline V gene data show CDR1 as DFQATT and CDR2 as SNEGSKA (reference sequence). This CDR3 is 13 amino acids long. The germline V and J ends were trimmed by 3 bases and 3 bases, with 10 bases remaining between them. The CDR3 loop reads CSASGRWTDTQYF. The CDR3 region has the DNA TGCAGTGCTAGCGGGAGATGGACAGATACGCAGTATTTT.

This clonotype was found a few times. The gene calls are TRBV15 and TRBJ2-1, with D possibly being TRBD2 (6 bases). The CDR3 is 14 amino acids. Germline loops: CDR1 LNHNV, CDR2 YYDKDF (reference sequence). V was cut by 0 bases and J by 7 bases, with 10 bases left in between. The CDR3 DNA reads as TGTGCCACCAGCAGAGAGTCGCGGGGAAATGAGCAGTTCTTC. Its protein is CATSRESRGNEQFF.

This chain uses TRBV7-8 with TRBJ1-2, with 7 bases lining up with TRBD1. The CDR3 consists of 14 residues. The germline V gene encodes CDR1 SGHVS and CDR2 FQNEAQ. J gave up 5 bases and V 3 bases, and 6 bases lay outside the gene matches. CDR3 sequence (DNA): TGTGCCAGCAGCTTGGGAGGGGGCTTTTATGGCTACACCTTC. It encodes CASSLGGGFYGYTF.

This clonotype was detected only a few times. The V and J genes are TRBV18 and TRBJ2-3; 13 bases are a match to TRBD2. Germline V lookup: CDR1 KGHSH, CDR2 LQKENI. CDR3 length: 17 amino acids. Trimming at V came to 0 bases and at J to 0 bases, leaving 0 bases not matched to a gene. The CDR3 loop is CASSPPGLAGSTDTQYF. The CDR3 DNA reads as TGTGCCAGCTCACCACCGGGACTAGCGGGGAGCACAGATACGCAGTATTTT. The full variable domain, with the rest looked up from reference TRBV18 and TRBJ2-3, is NAGVMQNPRHLVRRRGQEARLRCSPMKGHSHVYWYRQLPEEGLKFMVYLQKENIIDESGMPKERFSAEFPKEGPSILRIQQVVRGDSAAYFCASSPPGLAGSTDTQYFGPGTRLTVL.